This passage covers 7 T cell receptor beta chains from one sample sequenced in a study of shared clonotypes between healthy human individuals. Sequencing was performed with immunoSEQ multiplex PCR; in TCRdb, only in-frame clones are kept and a portion is missing. Of roughly 650,000 clones listed, around 97% are singletons. The sample taken for sequencing was naive CD4+ T cells sorted from blood. As for subset: CD45RA+ positively selected. The receptors stem from a woman in her twenties or thirties in good health.

The chain couples TRBV27 to TRBJ1-6; 12 bases fit TRBD1. CDR3 length equals 14 residues. With 5 bases clipped from V and 13 bases from J, the junction kept 6 bases outside the gene matches. Germline loops: CDR1 MNHEY, CDR2 SMNVEV (reference sequence). The CDR3 loop is CASSVRDRGHPLHF. The CDR3 DNA reads as TGTGCCAGCAGTGTCCGGGACAGGGGGCACCCCCTCCACTTT.

This chain joins TRBV27 and TRBJ2-5; D might be TRBD1 (6 bases). Matching the DNA end better, TRBJ2-7 makes the J call doubtful. In germline, CDR1 is MNHEY, CDR2 SMNVEV (reference sequence). This CDR3 has 16 amino acids. The CDR3 is CASSYSTGHFVYEQYF. DNA of the CDR3: TGTGCCAGCAGTTACTCTACAGGGCACTTCGTTTACGAGCAGTACTTC.

The V call is TRBV6-1, the J call TRBJ2-1; 10 nucleotides align to TRBD1. CDR1 is MNHNS, CDR2 SASEGT, per germline. The CDR3 is made up of 15 amino acids. Trimming removed 6 bases from V and 8 bases from J; junction bases left unmatched: 10. DNA for the CDR3: TGTGCCAGCAGGGAACCGGGACAGGGGTCTTATGAGCAGTTCTTC. Its protein is CASREPGQGSYEQFF.

The chain links TRBV2 to TRBJ2-7, with 11 bases matching TRBD2. The CDR3 runs 17 residues. With V trimmed by 10 bases and J by 5 bases, 19 bases remained unmatched. Germline-derived CDR1 and CDR2 are SNHLY and FYNNEI. The CDR3 here is CATTGTSGPHPGDEQYF. CDR3 DNA: TGTGCCACCACGGGGACTAGCGGACCTCATCCCGGGGACGAGCAGTACTTC.

The chain couples TRBV5-1 to TRBJ1-1; the D gene is possibly TRBD1 (5 bases). Trimming cost V 2 bases and J 11 bases, with 22 bases left between them. CDR1 SGHRS and CDR2 YFSETQ come from the germline V gene. This CDR3 comprises 15 residues. CDR3: CASSLLESGAPGAFF. The DNA of the CDR3 is TGCGCCAGCAGCTTACTCGAGTCCGGGGCCCCCGGGGCTTTCTTT.

V and J are TRBV13 and TRBJ2-3; D gene uncertain. CDR1 and CDR2 (germline): PRHDT, FYEKMQ (reference sequence). V gave up 3 bases and J gave up 4 bases, with 14 bases separating them. The CDR3 loop spans 15 amino acids. The CDR3 region has the DNA TGTGCCAGCAGCTTCATCGTATTAAGCGCAGATACGCAGTATTTT. This sequence encodes CASSFIVLSADTQYF.

The chain employs TRBV19 and TRBJ2-5, with D perhaps given as TRBD1 or TRBD2 (5 bases each). This CDR3 spans 14 amino acids. CDR1 is LNHDA, CDR2 SQIVND, per germline (reference sequence). V was trimmed by 5 bases and J by 6 bases, leaving 16 bases between them. In DNA, the CDR3 is TGTGCCAGTAGTGGGGCCGGGAAAAGGCAGACCCAGTACTTC. Translating it yields CASSGAGKRQTQYF.